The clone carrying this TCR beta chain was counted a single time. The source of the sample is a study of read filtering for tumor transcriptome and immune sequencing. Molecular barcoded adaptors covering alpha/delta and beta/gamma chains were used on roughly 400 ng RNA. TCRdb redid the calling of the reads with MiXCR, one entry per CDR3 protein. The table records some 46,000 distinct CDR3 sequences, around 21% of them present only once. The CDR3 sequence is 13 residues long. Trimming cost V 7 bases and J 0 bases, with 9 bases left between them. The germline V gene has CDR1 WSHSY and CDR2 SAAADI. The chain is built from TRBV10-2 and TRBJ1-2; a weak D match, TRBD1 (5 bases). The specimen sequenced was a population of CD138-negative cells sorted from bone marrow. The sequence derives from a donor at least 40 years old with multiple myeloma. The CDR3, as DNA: TGCGCCAGCACGGGGGGGACTAACTATGGCTACACCTTC. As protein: CASTGGTNYGYTF.